Presented here are 23 T cell receptor beta chains from one specimen sequenced in a study of blood T cell repertoires in COVID-19 (dated by TCRdb to about 2020). Library preparation used the immunoSEQ multiplex PCR assay. TCRdb stores this immuneACCESS table with in-frame sequences only. Part of the clones is absent; in the studies checked, under half of the shortfall reflects unresolved V genes, and no reason is known for the rest. The sample table shows hundreds of thousands of clones, and approximately 87% are seen once. Around 7.8% of the sample is taken by the ten largest. The sequenced sample consisted of peripheral blood. Receptor source: a human donor in a cohort sampled during active COVID-19.

The table lists this clone with a count of one. This sequence joins TRBV11-2 and TRBJ1-1; D is unresolved. CDR1 is SGHAT, CDR2 FQNNGV, per germline. The V end was cut by 5 bases, the J end by 2 bases, with 9 bases between. The CDR3 has 13 amino acids. Here the CDR3 reads CASSPSGNTEAFF. CDR3 DNA: TGTGCCAGCAGCCCGTCAGGCAACACTGAAGCTTTCTTT. Variable domain in full (rest from reference TRBV11-2 and TRBJ1-1): EAGVAQSPRYKIIEKRQSVAFWCNPISGHATLYWYQQILGQGPKLLIQFQNNGVVDDSQLPKDRFSAERLKGVDSTLKIQPAKLEDSAVYLCASSPSGNTEAFFGQGTRLTVV.

The gene calls are TRBV5-6 and TRBJ1-4, with a possible D match to TRBD1 (5 bases). This CDR3 contains 14 residues. V lost 1 base and J 7 bases, leaving 11 bases between the germline ends. Germline V CDR1 and CDR2: SGHDT, YYEEEE. Here the CDR3 reads CASSLSGQGEKLFF. CDR3 DNA: TGTGCCAGCAGCTTGTCAGGGCAGGGTGAAAAACTGTTTTTT. The whole variable domain, filled in from reference TRBV5-6 and TRBJ1-4, reads DAGVTQSPTHLIKTRGQQVTLRCSPKSGHDTVSWYQQALGQGPQFIFQYYEEEERQRGNFPDRFSGHQFPNYSSELNVNALLLGDSALYLCASSLSGQGEKLFFGSGTQLSVL.

This chain connects TRBV4-3 to TRBJ2-3; 7 positions agree with TRBD2. CDR3 length: 18 residues. Germline V gene lookup returns CDR1 LGHNA and CDR2 YSLEER. J gave up 2 bases and V 0 bases, and 11 bases lay outside the gene matches. The CDR3 region is CASSQDSAASGATDTQYF. For the CDR3, the DNA is TGCGCCAGCAGCCAAGATTCAGCGGCTAGCGGAGCCACAGATACGCAGTATTTT.

The chain carries TRBV28 and TRBJ1-1; D is possibly TRBD1 (5 bases). The CDR3 extends over 15 amino acids. The germline V and J ends were trimmed by 6 bases and 1 base, with 15 bases remaining between them. Germline V gene data show CDR1 as MDHEN and CDR2 as SYDVKM. CDR3 sequence (DNA): TGTGCCAGCAGCACATGGGGCAGGGAGAACACTGAAGCTTTCTTT. It is translated as CASSTWGRENTEAFF.

The rearrangement joins TRBV4-3 to TRBJ2-3; D remains ambiguous. Trimming cost V 1 base and J 8 bases, with 4 bases left between them. Germline CDR1 and CDR2: LGHNA and YSLEER. This CDR3 comprises 11 residues. The CDR3 bases are TGCGCCAGCAGCCAAGCGGGTACGCAGTATTTT. Residues: CASSQAGTQYF.

The chain uses TRBV19 and TRBJ2-3, with TRBD2 as a possible D gene (5 bases). V was shortened by 5 bases and J by 5 bases, with 20 bases between the two germline ends. CDR3 size: 16 residues. Germline V gene lookup returns CDR1 LNHDA and CDR2 SQIVND (reference sequence). CDR3 loop: CASSDPARGHKDTQYF. In nucleotides, the CDR3 is TGTGCCAGTAGTGATCCAGCCCGAGGGCACAAAGATACGCAGTATTTT.

V usage is TRBV9 and J usage is TRBJ2-2, with D possibly TRBD1 on 6 matching bases. The CDR3 loop spans 15 amino acids. Trimming removed 3 bases from V and 4 bases from J, with 13 bases in between. CDR1 SGDLS and CDR2 YYNGEE come from the germline V gene. CDR3 loop: CASSGTGTSTGELFF. The CDR3 DNA follows: TGTGCCAGCAGCGGTACCGGGACAAGCACCGGGGAGCTGTTTTTT.

This rearrangement joins TRBV5-6 to TRBJ2-1; unclear D gene. V dropped 2 bases and J dropped 0 bases, with 6 bases sitting between them. Germline V gives CDR1 SGHDT, CDR2 YYEEEE. The CDR3 sequence is 14 residues long. The CDR3 is CASSFSGSYNEQFF. The CDR3 DNA follows: TGTGCCAGCAGCTTTAGTGGCTCCTACAATGAGCAGTTCTTC.

This rearrangement joins TRBV15 to TRBJ1-4; D is unclear. V lost 4 bases to trimming and J lost 3 bases, with 9 bases between them. The V gene's germline CDR1 is LNHNV and CDR2 YYDKDF (reference sequence). This CDR3 is 14 amino acids long. CDR3 region: CATSIRSANEKLFF. The CDR3 coding sequence is TGTGCCACCAGCATCAGGTCGGCTAATGAAAAACTGTTTTTT.

This clone was seen a handful of times. This chain uses TRBV18 with TRBJ1-1; 8 bases map to TRBD1. Per the germline V gene, CDR1 is KGHSH and CDR2 is LQKENI. V was clipped by 6 bases and J by 0 bases; unmatched bases: 15. The CDR3 is 18 residues long. CDR3 bases: TGTGCCAGCTCGCGCAGTTTTGGACAGGGAAGTATGAACACTGAAGCTTTCTTT. Translated, it gives CASSRSFGQGSMNTEAFF.

The chain uses TRBV19 and TRBJ1-5; possibly TRBD1 for D (5 bases). CDR1 and CDR2 from the germline V gene are LNHDA and SQIVND (reference sequence). The V and J ends lost 3 bases and 3 bases respectively, with 9 bases between them. CDR3 length: 14 residues. CDR3 bases: TGTGCCAGTAGTATCCTCAGGGACAATCAGCCCCAGCATTTT. It translates to CASSILRDNQPQHF.

This clone appeared once. The genes are TRBV19 and TRBJ2-5; 7 bases match TRBD1. Germline CDR1 is LNHDA and CDR2 is SQIVND (reference sequence). This CDR3 spans 12 amino acids. V was pared by 6 bases and J by 2 bases, with 0 bases of the junction left unmatched. CDR3 protein: CASRTGQETQYF. For the CDR3, the DNA is TGTGCCAGTAGGACAGGGCAAGAGACCCAGTACTTC. Together with reference TRBV19 and TRBJ2-5, the CDR3 gives the full variable domain: DGGITQSPKYLFRKEGQNVTLSCEQNLNHDAMYWYRQDPGQGLRLIYYSQIVNDFQKGDIAEGYSVSREKKESFPLTVTSAQKNPTAFYLCASRTGQETQYFGPGTRLLVL.

The chain combines TRBV7-2 with TRBJ2-7, with 8 bases matching TRBD1. This CDR3 comprises 14 residues. Germline lookup yields CDR1 SGHTA and CDR2 FQGNSA. J gave up 5 bases and V 6 bases, and 9 bases lay outside the gene matches. The CDR3 bases are TGTGCCAGCAGACGAGGGACAGGTTTAGACGAGCAGTACTTC. Translating it yields CASRRGTGLDEQYF.

This chain uses TRBV5-1 with TRBJ2-1; possibly TRBD1 for D (6 bases). The CDR3 is made up of 17 amino acids. The germline gives CDR1 SGHRS, CDR2 YFSETQ. Between the trimmed V and J ends, which lost 5 bases and 4 bases, there was a span of 22 bases. CDR3 region: CASSYIPGHELYNEQFF. The CDR3 bases are TGCGCCAGCAGTTATATCCCGGGACACGAGCTTTACAATGAGCAGTTCTTC.

The chain is built from TRBV2 and TRBJ1-2; 9 positions agree with TRBD1. This CDR3 has 14 amino acids. Germline assignment: CDR1 SNHLY and CDR2 FYNNEI. After removal of 5 bases from V and 4 bases from J, the junction contained 5 bases not matched to a gene. The CDR3 DNA follows: TGTGCCAGCAGTAGGACAGGGGCGGGCTATGGCTACACCTTC. The encoded protein is CASSRTGAGYGYTF.

V is TRBV20-1 and J is TRBJ2-3, with TRBD2 matching 9 bases. The CDR3 spans 14 residues. V trimming: 3 bases; J trimming: 4 bases; junction bases outside the gene matches: 5. Germline CDR1 reads DFQATT; CDR2 reads SNEGSKA (reference sequence). The CDR3: CSASYTSGSDTQYF. In DNA, the CDR3 is TGCAGTGCTAGTTATACTAGCGGGTCAGATACGCAGTATTTT.

CDR3 bases: TGTGCCAGCAGCTTGGTCGGGGGGATGAACACTGAAGCTTTCTTT. Residues: CASSLVGGMNTEAFF. The V call is TRBV5-4, the J call TRBJ1-1; D possibly corresponds to TRBD1 (5 bases). The germline V and J ends were trimmed by 0 bases and 0 bases, with 9 bases remaining between them. This CDR3 is 15 amino acids long. Looked up from germline, CDR1 is SGHNT and CDR2 is YYREEE (reference sequence).

This clone was counted a single time. V is TRBV7-9 and J is TRBJ1-5; D gene unclear. The CDR3 runs 17 residues. CDR1 is SEHNR and CDR2 is FQNEAQ in the germline V gene (reference sequence). V was clipped by 4 bases and J by 0 bases, with 16 bases between them. CDR3 amino acids: CASSSPGGGNSNQPQHF. CDR3 DNA sequence: TGTGCCAGCAGCTCCCCAGGCGGAGGGAATAGCAATCAGCCCCAGCATTTT.

The rearrangement joins TRBV5-6 to TRBJ2-5; 10 bases match TRBD1. Trimming at V came to 4 bases and at J to 3 bases, leaving 6 bases not matched to a gene. The germline V gene has CDR1 SGHDT and CDR2 YYEEEE. The CDR3 is made up of 15 amino acids. CDR3 region: CASSGSGQGEETQYF. Here the CDR3 DNA reads TGTGCCAGCAGCGGGTCAGGACAGGGGGAAGAGACCCAGTACTTC.

This chain connects TRBV29-1 to TRBJ2-7; the match to TRBD2 covers 10 bases. Germline CDR1 SQVTM, CDR2 ANQGSEA. The J segment lost 3 bases and the V segment lost 6 bases, leaving 5 bases of the junction unmatched. CDR3 length equals 13 residues. Written as DNA, the CDR3 is TGCAGCGTGACAACTAGCGGGATCTACGAGCAGTACTTC. Its translation is CSVTTSGIYEQYF.

V gene TRBV19 combines with J gene TRBJ1-5; perhaps TRBD1 as D (5 bases). The CDR3 spans 15 residues. V dropped 7 bases and J dropped 0 bases, with 13 bases sitting between them. Germline values: CDR1 LNHDA, CDR2 SQIVND (reference sequence). Here the CDR3 reads CASTGSPFSNQPQHF. CDR3 sequence (DNA): TGTGCCAGTACAGGGTCCCCCTTTAGCAATCAGCCCCAGCATTTT.

This clone occurred a few times. This rearrangement joins TRBV6-2 or TRBV6-3 to TRBJ2-7; D not certain. This CDR3 comprises 17 residues. V was cut by 5 bases and J by 3 bases, with 23 bases left in between. Germline CDR1 and CDR2: MNHEY and SVGEGT. The CDR3 loop is CASSPNSYSPHDYEQYF. CDR3 coding DNA: TGTGCCAGCAGTCCGAACTCCTACTCTCCTCACGACTACGAGCAGTACTTC.

The chain links TRBV28 to TRBJ2-2; 9 nucleotides agree with TRBD1. V trimming: 0 bases; J trimming: 2 bases; junction bases outside the gene matches: 4. The germline V gene encodes CDR1 MDHEN and CDR2 SYDVKM. This CDR3 region has 17 residues. CDR3 amino acids: CASSLWDRGYNTGELFF. The CDR3 bases are TGTGCCAGCAGTTTATGGGACAGGGGCTATAACACCGGGGAGCTGTTTTTT.